This T cell receptor beta chain came from a study of cytomegalovirus exposure and HLA in healthy donors (dated by TCRdb to 2016 to 2017). About the study as a whole: An earlier analysis of about 560 of the donors reported roughly 300 Gb of sequence data and 117 million unique TCR beta sequences obtained from about 200 million T cells. About 280 gigabases of sequencing data and 70 million to 95 million unique TCR sequences made up an early release that covered approximately 620 HLA-typed donors. Of the 300 to 500 genotyped donors, less than 90% were placed in the genetic ancestry cluster associated with self-reported Caucasian donors. The study aimed to test whether cataloging public T cell receptors could reveal signatures of past pathogen exposure. Using immunosequencing, the study profiled T cell repertoires from 640 or so subjects and related those repertoires to cytomegalovirus serostatus. A separate validation cohort of 100 to 150 different subjects was used in addition to the roughly 640-subject first cohort. To predict cytomegalovirus infection status, the study brought together high-throughput TCR immunosequencing, statistical association of individual TCRs with disease status, and machine learning. To study patterns of TCR occurrence, a later analysis re-analyzed previously published TCR beta repertoires from hundreds of donors and added high-resolution HLA genotyping. Rather than drawing on any new phenotypic data, the later analysis identified candidate immune exposures from TCR beta sequences and the way those sequences occurred across donors. To decide whether each TCR beta V gene segment behaved as functional or pseudogenic, an earlier analysis of 587 of the donors relied on high-throughput TCR beta sequencing. Alongside the repertoire data, information on donor age, sex, ethnicity and CMV serostatus was compiled. Genome-wide SNP genotypes for about 60% of the roughly 670 donors were used in a later genetic analysis, which treated that subset as a discovery cohort. Every repertoire in the discovery cohort had been generated on one and the same sequencing platform. HLA typing included class I and class II loci at four-digit resolution. Typing coverage differed by locus: A, B, C, DRB1 and DQB1 were typed in about 629-640 donors, DQA1 in about 500, DPA1 in some 600, and DPB1 in about 450. About five DR-DQ haplotypes were treated as single units for association and clustering because of strong linkage in the cohort. On average, roughly 240,000 unique TCR beta nucleotide sequences were sequenced per donor among 398 genotyped donors of the cohort, with roughly 18% of those sequences being non-productive. Findings and caveats that apply to the study as a whole: In this cohort, only TCR beta chains were sequenced, and detectable features were limited by the absence of alpha or paired-chain data. A cluster of highly shared sequence variants was judged likely to be a technical artifact of the sequencing pipeline. Correlated functional status among segregating V segments might reflect linkage disequilibrium, but an unknown experimental factor could not be ruled out. When HLA alleles, especially DR and DQ, strongly co-occurred, attributing TCR associations to individual alleles was difficult. Because HLA typing was unavailable for some donors at each locus, only the typed subset was used in association tests. The earlier analysis of nearly 600 of the donors excluded roughly 16 rarely observed V segments, including chromosome 9 orphons, because counts were too low. A later analysis found that TCR association rates varied across HLA loci, with DRB1 alleles showing the most associated TCRs and HLA-C alleles the fewest. A further reported finding was that TCR beta sequences accurately predicted the HLA-A and HLA-B alleles for most subjects in the first cohort. The study gave a list of more than 150 TCR beta chains associated with cytomegalovirus. In a later analysis, HLA-associated TCR beta chains were found to be more clonally expanded and to have lower generation probabilities than equally common non-associated chains. Cytomegalovirus status was reported to be diagnosed by the classifier with high specificity and sensitivity in both the original and validation cohorts. In a later analysis, over 15,000 TCR beta sequences were associated with specific HLA alleles at a false discovery rate of 0.05. In vitro tests confirmed that a few of the cytomegalovirus-associated TCR beta chains recognize cytomegalovirus antigens. Compared with the approximately 700-donor mean, donors in an Asian-associated ancestry cluster had fewer N-insertions in productive TCRs, according to a later genetic analysis. CMV serostatus was the only immune exposure information available for the cohort. Broadly in line with IMGT annotations, most TCR beta V segments showed up in productive rearrangements about 90% or about 30% of the time in an earlier analysis of several hundred of the donors. Some IMGT-functional V segments, including TRBV6-2 and TRBV6-3, could not be distinguished by the 87-base-pair reads and were therefore excluded. The authors suggested that the approach could potentially be extended to other disease states and immunological phenotypes. Most TCR sequences were observed very rarely across donors, whereas some public TCRs were present in many individuals. An association between a missense DCLRE1C variant and V-gene and J-gene trimming of TCR beta chains was found in a later genetic analysis and replicated in an independent cohort. According to a later analysis, most CMV-associated TCR beta chains appeared to be HLA-restricted, and the HLA associations seemed to be driven largely by CMV exposure. A later analysis reported that several top co-occurrence clusters appeared linked to parvovirus B19, influenza, CMV and Epstein-Barr virus. The presence/absence analyses assumed that sequencing depth was roughly uniform across donors, and that assumption may not be true.

The sample holds a few counts of this clone. Its specific antigen is unknown. Nothing much larger sits one base from this clone, and base qualities are not available. For CDR1 and CDR2, the germline V gene lists SGHRS and YFSETQ. The CDR3, from cysteine to phenylalanine, totals 15 residues. CDR3 DNA is the only sequence kept; it has 45 bases, read in frame from the first base. Clipping removes 5 bases from V and 4 bases from J, with 7 as the unmatched junction base count. The library was prepared using the immunoSEQ multiplex PCR assay. The multiplex PCR relied on a mix of 60 forward primers for TCR Vbeta segments and 13 reverse primers for TCR Jbeta segments. A multiplex PCR assay on genomic DNA amplified the CDR3 region of rearranged TCR beta genes. The Illumina HiSeq System was used to sequence the amplified TCR beta libraries as 87-base-pair reads. Per the original workflow: A later analysis tallied roughly 78 million unique TCR beta chains across the 550 to 850 repertoires, and about 12 million of those chains were shared by two or more donors. Raw reads were error-corrected and collapsed into unique sequences with a nearest-neighbor algorithm that merged closely related sequences to remove PCR and sequencing errors. V, D and J gene segments were assigned by aligning CDR3 sequences to IMGT reference sequences. Each retained sequence needed at least a six-nucleotide match to both a V gene segment and a J gene segment. Rearrangements were classified as productive when the CDR3 lacked stop codons and remained in frame with V and J, and all other rearrangements were classified as non-productive. Following IMGT convention, CDR3 was defined as the stretch from the second conserved V-encoded cysteine up to the conserved J-encoded phenylalanine. In an earlier analysis of around 640 of the donors, sequences lacking an unambiguous match to a single V gene segment were excluded. An earlier analysis of 550 to 650 of the donors classified V segments as functional when productive rearrangements were above 56.7% and as segregating when the standard deviation between donors was above 5%. A statistical classification framework was built for diagnosing cytomegalovirus status from the catalog of TCR beta chain sequences. In a later analysis, TCR nucleotide sequences were compared against IMGT/GENE-DB human TR gene sequences so that V and J genes could be assigned. In a later analysis, CDR3 sequences and most-parsimonious VDJ recombination scenarios were assigned using the TCRdist pipeline. A later analysis defined each TCR beta chain by its CDR3 amino acid sequence plus V-gene family, and excluded reads lacking a unique V-gene family. As a way to deal with suspected cross-contamination and a sequencing artifact, a later analysis dropped roughly 620 nucleotide sequences that were highly shared and had low generation probability. For each public chain, a later analysis derived a clonal expansion index from normalized ranks of inferred template counts within each repertoire. Generation probabilities in a later analysis came from a VDJ recombination model fitted to out-of-frame rearrangements, and those results were checked against IGoR. In a later analysis, TCR-TCR, TCR-HLA and TCR-CMV co-occurrence was scored with hypergeometric tests, and a repertoire-size bias correction was applied to TCR pairs. A later analysis estimated false discovery rates by permuting HLA or CMV assignments 20 times. A later analysis grouped co-occurring TCRs with DBSCAN, adding TCRdist sequence similarity when clustering within HLA-allele-positive subsets. Repertoires with fewer than 30,000 or more than 120,000 public chains, plus five repertoires with anomalous nucleotide sharing, were excluded from co-occurrence clustering. TCRdb took this table from immuneACCESS and kept in-frame rearrangements with V and J called. Such tables lack part of the clones; where checked against another copy, unresolved V genes explain under half of the gap, and the rest is unexplained. D and trimming come from the DNA, and the V and J calls and clone size come from that table. Counted in this sample were more than 95,000 clones; over 9% of them appeared once. 5.5% to 7.5% of the sample is in the top ten clones.

The cohort consisted of 670 or so healthy bone marrow donors. All cohort members were sampled while nominally healthy, although unrecorded immune exposures were likely present. The donor tested CMV seropositive and was one of the 289 seropositive cohort members. Every donor gave a peripheral blood sample, and the peripheral blood mononuclear cells from that sample were used for TCR beta sequencing. The Qiagen DNeasy Blood Extraction Kit was used to extract genomic DNA from the blood cell samples. This receptor chain uses TRBV5-1 and TRBJ1-2; 11 bases in the junction line up with TRBD1. This sequence originates from a man aged 40-49 years in good health and CMV-seropositive. Source material: PBMCs. At the DNA level, the sequence is TGCGCCAGCAGAACGGACAGGGGGCTTCCCTATGGCTACACCTTC. Its amino acids are CASRTDRGLPYGYTF.